A selection of T cell receptor beta chains follows, all from one sample in a study of T-cell memory formation after mild COVID-19. TCRdb fed the 5' RACE reads into MiXCR, producing one record per CDR3 protein. The sample consists of 180,000 or so distinct CDR3 sequences, roughly 10% of them appearing once. Sequenced: PBMCs or a T cell subset sorted from them (not recorded which). These receptors all stem from a man between 18 and 29 years old who had mild COVID-19 (a few samples of this study predate the infection). Cell type and time point are not known. Both conserved end residues are trimmed from each CDR3.

V,J,CDR3
TRBV5-4,TRBJ2-4,ASSLLGGGNIQY
TRBV29-1,TRBJ1-1,SVGSRGGMNTEAF
TRBV20-1,TRBJ2-5,SARGGALQETQY
TRBV6-5,TRBJ2-3,ASSTYFTQY
TRBV2,TRBJ2-2,ASSESPDRDTGELF
TRBV29-1,TRBJ2-1,SALVSGDLQQF
TRBV14,TRBJ2-7,ASSQRIQGLGEQY
TRBV15,TRBJ2-5,ATSRESVTQY
TRBV7-2,TRBJ2-1,ASSPSSGNEQF
TRBV12-3/TRBV12-4,TRBJ1-6,ASSSTGAGSPLH
TRBV12-3/TRBV12-4,TRBJ1-1,ASSFGGDEAF
TRBV27,TRBJ1-4,ASSLMGANEKLF
TRBV4-1,TRBJ1-2,ASSPRTGLFYGYT
TRBV11-2,TRBJ2-7,ASTSIGRVNSYEQY
TRBV7-9,TRBJ2-3,ASSLGQPSRTDTQY
TRBV4-2,TRBJ1-5,ASSQDTVRNQPQH
TRBV14,TRBJ1-4,ASSQVGTRGEKLF
TRBV24-1,-,ATSVNLGDTDTQH
TRBV24-1,TRBJ1-1,ATRRGGENTEAF
TRBV7-6,TRBJ2-5,ASSSGAWETQY
TRBV18,TRBJ1-2,ASSSDGQYGYT
TRBV7-3,TRBJ1-5,ASSPSGGDSSLH
TRBV11-2,TRBJ1-2,ASSLYLTGLGYT
TRBV2,TRBJ2-7,ASRANPRDYEQY
TRBV30,TRBJ2-1,AWGGTSVSYEQF
TRBV25-1,TRBJ2-2,ASRESGNTGELF
TRBV18,TRBJ1-3,ASSLRGNSGNTIY
TRBV10-1,TRBJ1-1,ASRESGSGFWTEAF